The 4 T cell receptor beta chains below were found in one sample sequenced in a study of blood T cell repertoires in COVID-19. Profiling relied on immunoSEQ multiplex PCR, and the TCRdb table lists in-frame clones only, not all of them. The sample yields about 120,000 clones, 85% to 90% seen once. What was sequenced was peripheral blood. The receptors originated from a man aged 65-85 years who had recovered from COVID-19.

The V and J genes are TRBV7-6 and TRBJ2-1; 7 nucleotides align to TRBD2. CDR3 length: 15 amino acids. Germline V gives CDR1 SGHVS, CDR2 FNYEAQ. V shed 0 bases and J 2 bases; nucleotides not matched to a gene: 1. The DNA for the CDR3 is TGTGCCAGCAGCTTAGCTGCGGGGGCCTACAATGAGCAGTTCTTC. Protein product: CASSLAAGAYNEQFF. Full variable domain (missing parts from reference TRBV7-6 and TRBJ2-1): GAGVSQSPRYKVTKRGQDVALRCDPISGHVSLYWYRQALGQGPEFLTYFNYEAQQDKSGLPNDRFSAERPEGSISTLTIQRTEQRDSAMYRCASSLAAGAYNEQFFGPGTRLTVL.

This chain links TRBV24-1 with TRBJ2-1; 9 bases line up with TRBD1. The junction had 7 bases not matched to a gene; V was cut back by 7 bases and J by 4 bases. CDR1 and CDR2 from the germline V gene are KGHDR and SFDVKD. This CDR3 is built from 15 residues. The CDR3 nucleotides are TGTGCCACCAGAGAGACGGGACAGGGATACAATGAGCAGTTCTTC. Translated, it gives CATRETGQGYNEQFF.

This clone was seen only a few times. The J gene is TRBJ2-7, the V gene TRBV19; 8 bases are a match to TRBD2. Trimming cost V 3 bases and J 6 bases; bases outside gene matches: 13. Germline V CDR1 and CDR2: LNHDA, SQIVND (reference sequence). The CDR3 is 16 amino acids. CDR3 protein: CASSIRALSRGGEQYF. DNA for the CDR3: TGTGCCAGTAGTATCCGTGCGCTAAGCCGGGGGGGCGAGCAGTACTTC.

The rearrangement uses TRBV18 and TRBJ1-3; D is undetermined. The V end was cut by 2 bases, the J end by 2 bases, with 13 bases between. The CDR3 runs to 16 residues. CDR1 and CDR2 (germline): KGHSH, LQKENI. This CDR3 is CASSPTEVSAGNTIYF. The CDR3, as DNA: TGTGCCAGCTCACCAACGGAGGTTTCTGCTGGAAACACCATATATTTT. Drawing the rest from reference TRBV18 and TRBJ1-3, the complete variable domain is NAGVMQNPRHLVRRRGQEARLRCSPMKGHSHVYWYRQLPEEGLKFMVYLQKENIIDESGMPKERFSAEFPKEGPSILRIQQVVRGDSAAYFCASSPTEVSAGNTIYFGEGSWLTVV.